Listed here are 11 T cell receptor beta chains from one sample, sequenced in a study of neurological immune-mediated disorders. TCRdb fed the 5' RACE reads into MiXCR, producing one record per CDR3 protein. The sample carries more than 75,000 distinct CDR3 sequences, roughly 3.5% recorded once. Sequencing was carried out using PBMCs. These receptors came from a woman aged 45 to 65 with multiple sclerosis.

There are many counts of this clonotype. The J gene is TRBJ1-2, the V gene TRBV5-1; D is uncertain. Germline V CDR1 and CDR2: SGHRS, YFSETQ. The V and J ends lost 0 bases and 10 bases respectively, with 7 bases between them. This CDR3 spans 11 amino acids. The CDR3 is CASSLDSAYTF. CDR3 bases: TGCGCCAGCAGCTTGGATTCAGCCTACACCTTC.

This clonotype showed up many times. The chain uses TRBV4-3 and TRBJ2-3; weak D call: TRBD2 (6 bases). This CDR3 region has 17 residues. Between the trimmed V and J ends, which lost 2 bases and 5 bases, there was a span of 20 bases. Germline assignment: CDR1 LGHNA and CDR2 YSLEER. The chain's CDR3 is CASSQQWAGTQLDTQYF. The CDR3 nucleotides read TGCGCCAGCAGCCAACAATGGGCGGGGACCCAACTAGATACGCAGTATTTT.

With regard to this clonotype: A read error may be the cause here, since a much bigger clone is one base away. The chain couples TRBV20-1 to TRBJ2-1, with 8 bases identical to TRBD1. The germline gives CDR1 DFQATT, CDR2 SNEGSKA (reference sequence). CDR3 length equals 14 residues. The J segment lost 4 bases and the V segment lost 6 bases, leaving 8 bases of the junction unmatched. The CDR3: CSAYGTGTYNEQFF. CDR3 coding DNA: TGCAGTGCCTACGGGACAGGTACATACAATGAGCAGTTCTTC.

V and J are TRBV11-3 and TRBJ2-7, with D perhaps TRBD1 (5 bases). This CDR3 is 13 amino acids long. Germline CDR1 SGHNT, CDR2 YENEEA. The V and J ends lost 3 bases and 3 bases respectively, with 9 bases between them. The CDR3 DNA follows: TGTGCCAGCAGCTTCGGCAGGGACTACGAGCAGTACTTC. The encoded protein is CASSFGRDYEQYF.

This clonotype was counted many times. The DNA for the CDR3 is TGTGCCACCAGCCCTTCGAGGTTCCACTCTGGAAACACCATATATTTT. It translates to CATSPSRFHSGNTIYF. The chain has TRBV15 and TRBJ1-3; D is ambiguous. The germline CDR1 and CDR2 sequences are LNHNV and YYDKDF (reference sequence). The CDR3 spans 16 residues. With 5 bases removed from V and 0 bases from J, the gap between germline ends came to 14 bases.

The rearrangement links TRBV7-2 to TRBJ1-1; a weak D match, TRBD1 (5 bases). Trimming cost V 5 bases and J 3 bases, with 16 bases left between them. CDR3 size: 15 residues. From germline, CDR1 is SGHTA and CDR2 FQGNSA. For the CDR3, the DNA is TGTGCCAGCAGCCCCGGGTTGGGGCGATACACTGAAGCTTTCTTT. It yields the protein CASSPGLGRYTEAFF.

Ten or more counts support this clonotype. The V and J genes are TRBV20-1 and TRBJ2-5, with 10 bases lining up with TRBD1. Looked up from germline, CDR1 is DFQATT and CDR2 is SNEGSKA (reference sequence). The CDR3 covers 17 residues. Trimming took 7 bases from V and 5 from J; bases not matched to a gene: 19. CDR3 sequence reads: CSGEGGGGQGRSETQYF. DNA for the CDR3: TGCAGTGGAGAGGGAGGAGGGGGACAGGGGAGGTCGGAGACCCAGTACTTC.

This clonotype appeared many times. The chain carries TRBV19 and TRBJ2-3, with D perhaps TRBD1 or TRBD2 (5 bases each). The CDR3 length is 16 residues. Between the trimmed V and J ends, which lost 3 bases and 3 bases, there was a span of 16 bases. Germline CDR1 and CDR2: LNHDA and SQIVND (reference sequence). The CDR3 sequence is CASSIRWGFRTDTQYF. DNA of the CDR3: TGTGCCAGTAGTATTCGTTGGGGGTTCCGTACAGATACGCAGTATTTT.

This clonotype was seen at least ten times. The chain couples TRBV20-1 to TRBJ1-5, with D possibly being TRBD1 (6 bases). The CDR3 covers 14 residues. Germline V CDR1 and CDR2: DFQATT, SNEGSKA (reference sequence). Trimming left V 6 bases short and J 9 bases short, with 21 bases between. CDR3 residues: CSASSQGTLLPQHF. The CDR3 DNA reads TGCAGTGCCAGCAGCCAGGGGACCCTCCTGCCCCAGCATTTT.

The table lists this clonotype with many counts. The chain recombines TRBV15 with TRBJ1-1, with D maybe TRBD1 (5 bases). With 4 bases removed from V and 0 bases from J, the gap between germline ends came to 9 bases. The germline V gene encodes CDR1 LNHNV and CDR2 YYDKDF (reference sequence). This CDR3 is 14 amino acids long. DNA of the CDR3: TGTGCCACCAGCACGGACATAATGAACACTGAAGCTTTCTTT. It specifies CATSTDIMNTEAFF.

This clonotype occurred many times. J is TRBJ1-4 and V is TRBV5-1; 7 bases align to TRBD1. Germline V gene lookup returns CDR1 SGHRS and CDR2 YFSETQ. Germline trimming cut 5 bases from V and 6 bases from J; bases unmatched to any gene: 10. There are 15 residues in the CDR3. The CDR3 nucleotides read TGCGCCAGCAGAGAACAACAGGGGATAGATGAAAAACTGTTTTTT. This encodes CASREQQGIDEKLFF.